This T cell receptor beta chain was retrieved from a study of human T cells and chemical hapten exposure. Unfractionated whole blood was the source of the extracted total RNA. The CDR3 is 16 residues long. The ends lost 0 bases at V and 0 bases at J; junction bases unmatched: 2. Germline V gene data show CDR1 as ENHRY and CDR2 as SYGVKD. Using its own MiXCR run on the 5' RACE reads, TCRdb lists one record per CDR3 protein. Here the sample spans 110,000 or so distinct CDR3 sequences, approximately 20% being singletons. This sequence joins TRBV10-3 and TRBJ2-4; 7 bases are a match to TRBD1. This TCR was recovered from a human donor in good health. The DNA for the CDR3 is TGTGCCATCAGTGAGTCAGGACAGGTAGCCAAAAACATTCAGTACTTC. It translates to CAISESGQVAKNIQYF.